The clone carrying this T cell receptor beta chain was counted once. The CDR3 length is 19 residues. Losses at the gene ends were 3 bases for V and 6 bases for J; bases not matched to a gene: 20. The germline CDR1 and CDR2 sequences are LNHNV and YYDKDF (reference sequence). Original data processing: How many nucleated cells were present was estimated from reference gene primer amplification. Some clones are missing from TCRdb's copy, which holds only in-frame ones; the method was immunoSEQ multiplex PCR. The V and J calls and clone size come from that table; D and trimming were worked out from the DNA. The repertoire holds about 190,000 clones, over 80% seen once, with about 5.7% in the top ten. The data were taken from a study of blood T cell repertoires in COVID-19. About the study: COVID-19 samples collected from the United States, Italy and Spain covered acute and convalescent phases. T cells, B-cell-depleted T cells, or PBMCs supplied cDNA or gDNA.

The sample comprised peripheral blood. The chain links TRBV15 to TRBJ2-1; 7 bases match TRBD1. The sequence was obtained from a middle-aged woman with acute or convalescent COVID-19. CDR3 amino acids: CATSSLLSRTGVTGNEQFF. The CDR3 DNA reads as TGTGCCACCAGCAGTTTACTTAGCCGAACAGGGGTAACGGGCAATGAGCAGTTCTTC. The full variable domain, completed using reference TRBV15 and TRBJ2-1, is DAMVIQNPRYQVTQFGKPVTLSCSQTLNHNVMYWYQQKSSQAPKLLFHYYDKDFNNEADTPDNFQSRRPNTSFCFLDIRSPGLGDTAMYLCATSSLLSRTGVTGNEQFFGPGTRLTVL.